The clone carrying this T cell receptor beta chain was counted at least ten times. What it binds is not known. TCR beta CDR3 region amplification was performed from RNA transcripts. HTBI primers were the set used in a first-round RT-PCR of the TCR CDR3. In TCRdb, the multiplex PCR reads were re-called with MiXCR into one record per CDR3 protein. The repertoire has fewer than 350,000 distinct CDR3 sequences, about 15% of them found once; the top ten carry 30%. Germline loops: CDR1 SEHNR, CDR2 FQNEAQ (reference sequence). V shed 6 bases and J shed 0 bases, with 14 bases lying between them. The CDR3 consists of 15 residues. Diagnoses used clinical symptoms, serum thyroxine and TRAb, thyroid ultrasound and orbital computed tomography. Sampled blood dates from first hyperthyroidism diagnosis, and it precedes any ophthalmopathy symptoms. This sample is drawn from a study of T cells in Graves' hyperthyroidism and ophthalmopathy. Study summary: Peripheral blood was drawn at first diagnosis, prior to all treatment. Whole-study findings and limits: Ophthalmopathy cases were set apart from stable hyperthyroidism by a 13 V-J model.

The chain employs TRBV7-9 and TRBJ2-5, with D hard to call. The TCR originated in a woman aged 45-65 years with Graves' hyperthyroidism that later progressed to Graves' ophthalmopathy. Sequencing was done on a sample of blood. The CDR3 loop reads CASSHLGRNQETQYF. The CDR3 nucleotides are TGTGCCAGCAGTCATTTGGGCCGAAACCAAGAGACCCAGTACTTC. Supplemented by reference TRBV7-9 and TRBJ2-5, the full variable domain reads DTGVSQNPRHKITKRGQNVTFRCDPISEHNRLYWYRQTLGQGPEFLTYFQNEAQLEKSRLLSDRFSAERPKGSFSTLEIQRTEQGDSAMYLCASSHLGRNQETQYFGPGTRLLVL.